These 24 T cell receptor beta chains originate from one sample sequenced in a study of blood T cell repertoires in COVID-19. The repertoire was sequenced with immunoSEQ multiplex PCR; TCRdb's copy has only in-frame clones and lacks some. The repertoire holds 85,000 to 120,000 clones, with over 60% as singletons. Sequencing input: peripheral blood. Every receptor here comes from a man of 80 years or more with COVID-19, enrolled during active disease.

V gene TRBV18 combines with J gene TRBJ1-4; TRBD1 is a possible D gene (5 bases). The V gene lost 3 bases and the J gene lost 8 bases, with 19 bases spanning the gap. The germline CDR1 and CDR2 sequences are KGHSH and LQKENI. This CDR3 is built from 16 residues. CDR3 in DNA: TGTGCCAGCTCACCCACTACAGGATTAAAAGGGGAAAAACTGTTTTTT. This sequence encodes CASSPTTGLKGEKLFF.

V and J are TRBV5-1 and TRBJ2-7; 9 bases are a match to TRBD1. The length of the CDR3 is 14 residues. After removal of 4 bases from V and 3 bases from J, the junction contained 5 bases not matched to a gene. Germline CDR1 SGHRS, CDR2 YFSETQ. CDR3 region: CASSSGQGNYEQYF. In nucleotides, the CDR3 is TGCGCCAGCAGCAGTGGACAGGGGAACTACGAGCAGTACTTC.

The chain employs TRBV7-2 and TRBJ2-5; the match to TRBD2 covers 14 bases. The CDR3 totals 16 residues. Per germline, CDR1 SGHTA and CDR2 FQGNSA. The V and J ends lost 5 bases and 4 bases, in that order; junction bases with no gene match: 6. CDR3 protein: CASSLGLAGDSETQYF. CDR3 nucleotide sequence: TGTGCCAGCAGCCTGGGACTAGCGGGAGATTCAGAGACCCAGTACTTC.

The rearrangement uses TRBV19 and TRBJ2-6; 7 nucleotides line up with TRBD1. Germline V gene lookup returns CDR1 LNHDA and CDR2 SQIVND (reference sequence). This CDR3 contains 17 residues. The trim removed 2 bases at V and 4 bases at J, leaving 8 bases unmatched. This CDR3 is CASSIMTGSGGANVLTF. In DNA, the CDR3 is TGTGCCAGTAGTATAATGACAGGGAGTGGCGGGGCCAACGTCCTGACTTTC.

Here the CDR3 reads CASSLAGTGHYEQYF. In DNA form, the CDR3 reads TGTGCCAGCAGTTTAGCCGGGACAGGCCACTACGAGCAGTACTTC. The chain employs TRBV28 and TRBJ2-7; 8 positions match TRBD1. CDR3 size: 15 residues. V lost 2 bases to trimming and J lost 3 bases; unmatched junction nucleotides: 6. The germline V gene encodes CDR1 MDHEN and CDR2 SYDVKM.

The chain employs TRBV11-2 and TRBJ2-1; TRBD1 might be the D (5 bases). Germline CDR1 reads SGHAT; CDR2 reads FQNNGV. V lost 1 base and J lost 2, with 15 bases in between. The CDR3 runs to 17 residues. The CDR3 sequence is CASSLVRGGLPYNEQFF. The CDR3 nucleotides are TGTGCCAGCAGCTTAGTAAGGGGCGGTCTACCCTACAATGAGCAGTTCTTC.

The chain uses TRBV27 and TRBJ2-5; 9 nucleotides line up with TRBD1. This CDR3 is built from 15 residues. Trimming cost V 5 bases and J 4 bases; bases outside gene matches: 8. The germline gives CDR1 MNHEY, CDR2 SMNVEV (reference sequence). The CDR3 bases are TGTGCCAGCAGTACCTGGGGACAGGGAGGAGAGACCCAGTACTTC. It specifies CASSTWGQGGETQYF.

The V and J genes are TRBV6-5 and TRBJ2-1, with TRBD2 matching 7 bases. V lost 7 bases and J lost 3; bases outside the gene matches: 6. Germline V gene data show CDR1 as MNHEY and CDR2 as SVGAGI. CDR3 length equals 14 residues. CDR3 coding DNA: TGTGCCAGCAATGGGGGACTAAACTACAATGAGCAGTTCTTC. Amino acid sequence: CASNGGLNYNEQFF.

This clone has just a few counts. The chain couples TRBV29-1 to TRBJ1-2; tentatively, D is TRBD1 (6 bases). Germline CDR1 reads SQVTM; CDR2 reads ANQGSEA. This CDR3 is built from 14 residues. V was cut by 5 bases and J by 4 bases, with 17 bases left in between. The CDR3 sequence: CSVSQNQGGYGYTF. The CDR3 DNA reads TGCAGCGTTAGTCAGAACCAAGGGGGCTATGGCTACACCTTC.

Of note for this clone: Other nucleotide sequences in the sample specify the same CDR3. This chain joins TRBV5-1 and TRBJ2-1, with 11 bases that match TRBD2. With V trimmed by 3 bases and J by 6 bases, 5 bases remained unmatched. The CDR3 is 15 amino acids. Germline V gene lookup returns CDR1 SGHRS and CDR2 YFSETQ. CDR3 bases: TGCGCCAGCAGCTCCACTAGCGGGAGTTTCAATGAGCAGTTCTTC. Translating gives CASSSTSGSFNEQFF.

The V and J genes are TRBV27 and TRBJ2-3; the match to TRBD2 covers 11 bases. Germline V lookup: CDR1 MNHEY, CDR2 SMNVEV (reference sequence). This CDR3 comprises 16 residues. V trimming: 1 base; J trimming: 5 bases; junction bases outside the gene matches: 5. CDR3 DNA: TGTGCCAGCAGTTTATATAGCGGGAGGGATGGAGATACGCAGTATTTT. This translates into CASSLYSGRDGDTQYF.

CDR3 DNA sequence: TGTGCCAGCAGCCAGGGACTAGCGGGAGTTGTGAATGAGCAGTTCTTC. Its translation is CASSQGLAGVVNEQFF. The rearrangement joins TRBV3-1 (or the pseudogene TRBV3-2) to TRBJ2-1; 14 bases agree with TRBD2. CDR1 is LGHDT and CDR2 is YNNKEL in the germline V gene (reference sequence). The V and J ends lost 3 bases and 7 bases, in that order; junction bases with no gene match: 5. CDR3 length: 16 residues.

The chain's CDR3 is CASSLEVRGYEQFF. CDR3 nucleotide sequence: TGTGCCAGCAGCTTGGAGGTCAGGGGGTATGAGCAGTTCTTC. This sequence joins TRBV5-8 and TRBJ2-1; 7 positions agree with TRBD1. There are 14 residues in the CDR3. Germline V gene data show CDR1 as SGHTS and CDR2 as YDEGEE. V lost 0 bases and J lost 8; bases outside the gene matches: 5.

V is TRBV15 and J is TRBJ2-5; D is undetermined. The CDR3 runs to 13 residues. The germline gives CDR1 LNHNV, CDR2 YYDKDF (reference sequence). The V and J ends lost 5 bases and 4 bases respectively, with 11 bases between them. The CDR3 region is CATSGQPGETQYF. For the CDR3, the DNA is TGTGCCACCAGCGGGCAACCAGGAGAGACCCAGTACTTC.

The CDR3 protein is CASTTGSRTIYF. The CDR3 nucleotides read TGTGCCAGCACGACAGGGTCACGCACCATATATTTT. The chain links TRBV28 to TRBJ1-3; 7 nucleotides align to TRBD1. The CDR3 is 12 amino acids. Per the germline V gene, CDR1 is MDHEN and CDR2 is SYDVKM. V lost 7 bases, J lost 9 bases, and 6 bases stayed unmatched.

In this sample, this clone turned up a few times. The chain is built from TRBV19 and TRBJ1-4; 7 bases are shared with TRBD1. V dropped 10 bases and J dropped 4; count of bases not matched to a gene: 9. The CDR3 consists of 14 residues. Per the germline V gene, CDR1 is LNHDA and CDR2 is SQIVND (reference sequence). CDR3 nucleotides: TGTGCCACTGGGACAGCCACCCTTAATGAAAAACTGTTTTTT. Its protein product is CATGTATLNEKLFF.

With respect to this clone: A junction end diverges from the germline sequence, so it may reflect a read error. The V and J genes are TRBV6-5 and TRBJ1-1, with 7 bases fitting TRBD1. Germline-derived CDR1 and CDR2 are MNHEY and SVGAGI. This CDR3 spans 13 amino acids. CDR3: CASNHPYTGEETF. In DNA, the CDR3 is TGTGCCAGCAACCATCCCTATACAGGGGAGGAAACGTTT.

CDR3 amino acids: CASSQRDRAGNTIYF. The CDR3 region has the DNA TGTGCCAGCAGCCAACGAGACAGGGCCGGAAACACCATATATTTT. The chain links TRBV3-1 (or the pseudogene TRBV3-2) to TRBJ1-3; 7 nucleotides agree with TRBD1. The germline CDR1 and CDR2 sequences are LGHDT and YNNKEL (reference sequence). V was pared by 2 bases and J by 4 bases, with 5 bases of the junction left unmatched. The length of the CDR3 is 15 residues.

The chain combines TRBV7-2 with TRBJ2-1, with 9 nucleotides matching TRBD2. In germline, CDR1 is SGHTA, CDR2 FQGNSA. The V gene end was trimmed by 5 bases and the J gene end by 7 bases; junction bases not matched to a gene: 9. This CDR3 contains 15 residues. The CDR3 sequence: CASSPGTSYFNEQFF. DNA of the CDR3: TGTGCCAGCAGCCCCGGGACTAGCTATTTTAATGAGCAGTTCTTC.

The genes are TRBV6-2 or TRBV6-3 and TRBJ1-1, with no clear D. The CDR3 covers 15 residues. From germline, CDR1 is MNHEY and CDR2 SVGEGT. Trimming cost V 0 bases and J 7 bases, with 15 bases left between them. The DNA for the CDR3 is TGTGCCAGCAGTTACTCGTCAAGAGGTACTTATGAAGCTTTCTTT. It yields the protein CASSYSSRGTYEAFF.

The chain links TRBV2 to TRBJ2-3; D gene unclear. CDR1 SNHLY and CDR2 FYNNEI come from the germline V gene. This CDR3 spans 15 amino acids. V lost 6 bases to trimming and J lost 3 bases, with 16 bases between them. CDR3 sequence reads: CASSELLRNTDTQYF. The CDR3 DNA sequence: TGTGCCAGCAGCGAACTTCTACGCAATACAGATACGCAGTATTTT.

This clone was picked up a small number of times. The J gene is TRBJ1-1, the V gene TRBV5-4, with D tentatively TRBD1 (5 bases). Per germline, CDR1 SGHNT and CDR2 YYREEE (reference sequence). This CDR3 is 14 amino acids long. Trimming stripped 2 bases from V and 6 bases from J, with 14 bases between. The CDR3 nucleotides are TGTGCCAGCAGCTTCCAGGGTAGGCCCGCTGAAGCTTTCTTT. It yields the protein CASSFQGRPAEAFF. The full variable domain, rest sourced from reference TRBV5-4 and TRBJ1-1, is ETGVTQSPTHLIKTRGQQVTLRCSSQSGHNTVSWYQQALGQGPQFIFQYYREEENGRGNFPPRFSGLQFPNYSSELNVNALELDDSALYLCASSFQGRPAEAFFGQGTRLTVV.

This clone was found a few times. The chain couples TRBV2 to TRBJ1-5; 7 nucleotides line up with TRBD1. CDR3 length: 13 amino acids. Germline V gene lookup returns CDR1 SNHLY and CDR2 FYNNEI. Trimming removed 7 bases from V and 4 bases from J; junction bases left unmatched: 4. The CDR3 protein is CASKGQLNQPQHF. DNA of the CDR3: TGTGCCAGCAAGGGACAGCTTAATCAGCCCCAGCATTTT.

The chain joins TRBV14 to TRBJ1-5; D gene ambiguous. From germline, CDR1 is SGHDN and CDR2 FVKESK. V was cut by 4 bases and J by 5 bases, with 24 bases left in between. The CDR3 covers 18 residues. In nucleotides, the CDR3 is TGTGCCAGCAGCCGGGTTTCGCTCCAAGGACTGTTGGATCAGCCCCAGCATTTT. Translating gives CASSRVSLQGLLDQPQHF.